What follows are 16 T cell receptor beta chains derived from one specimen sequenced in a study of CD8+CD57+ T cells in acquired aplastic anemia. Patients chosen for sequencing had shown CD8+CD57+ cell expansion by flow cytometry. Genomic DNA, serving as template, underwent TCR beta VDJ and CDR3 profiling. TCRdb independently ran MiXCR on the reads; one entry per CDR3 protein. Counted here are about 200,000 distinct CDR3 sequences, 60% to 80% occurring once; the ten biggest clones make up under 60%. The sample was sorted CD4+, CD8+, or CD8+CD57+ T cells (not recorded which) from PBMCs. All receptors derive from a human donor with aplastic anemia.

This clonotype was counted ten times or more. J is TRBJ1-5 and V is TRBV12-3 or TRBV12-4; no firm D call. V lost 0 bases, J lost 3 bases, and 6 bases lay in between. This CDR3 contains 14 residues. CDR3 nucleotide sequence: TGTGCCAGCAGTTTAGCGGGTCTCAATCAGCCCCAGCATTTT. Residues: CASSLAGLNQPQHF.

This clonotype was detected only once. The chain carries TRBV29-1 and TRBJ1-5; D is uncertain. The CDR3 sequence is 13 residues long. Germline loops: CDR1 SQVTM, CDR2 ANQGSEA. The germline V and J ends were trimmed by 1 base and 3 bases, with 7 bases remaining between them. CDR3 nucleotides: TGCAGCGTTGAAGTGGGATTCAATCAGCCCCAGCATTTT. Residues: CSVEVGFNQPQHF.

The sample holds a few counts of this clonotype. The chain is built from TRBV5-6 and TRBJ2-1; weak D call: TRBD1 (6 bases). The CDR3 is 13 residues long. Per germline, CDR1 SGHDT and CDR2 YYEEEE. Trimming pared 2 bases from V and 5 bases from J, leaving 8 bases between. DNA for the CDR3: TGTGCCAGCAGCTTTCCAGGGGACAATGAGCAGTTCTTC. Translation gives CASSFPGDNEQFF.

The chain links TRBV2 to TRBJ2-5, with D perhaps assigned TRBD1 or TRBD2 (5 bases each). The V end was cut by 6 bases, the J end by 2 bases, with 10 bases between. The CDR3 contains 13 residues. The germline V gene has CDR1 SNHLY and CDR2 FYNNEI. This chain's CDR3 is CASSRDQQETQYF. CDR3 DNA sequence: TGTGCCAGCAGCCGGGACCAACAAGAGACCCAGTACTTC. The full variable domain, in which reference TRBV2 and TRBJ2-5 provide the parts outside the CDR3, is EPEVTQTPSHQVTQMGQEVILRCVPISNHLYFYWYRQILGQKVEFLVSFYNNEISEKSEIFDDQFSVERPDGSNFTLKIRSTKLEDSAMYFCASSRDQQETQYFGPGTRLLVL.

The rearrangement uses TRBV5-1 and TRBJ2-5, with unresolved D. The germline V gene encodes CDR1 SGHRS and CDR2 YFSETQ. The V end lost 3 bases, the J end lost 0 bases, and 6 bases lay between the germline ends. This CDR3 comprises 13 residues. In DNA form, the CDR3 reads TGCGCCAGCAGCTCCCCGTACCAAGAGACCCAGTACTTC. It specifies CASSSPYQETQYF.

The chain links TRBV7-9 to TRBJ2-7, with D unclear. The J call is doubtful: the DNA matches TRBJ2-1 better. Looked up from germline, CDR1 is SEHNR and CDR2 is FQNEAQ (reference sequence). The CDR3 covers 14 residues. Here the CDR3 DNA reads TGTGCCAGCAGCTTAGTTTGGGATTCCACTGAGCAGTTCTTC. The encoded protein is CASSLVWDSTEQFF.

The rearrangement links TRBV2 to TRBJ2-1; no firm D call. Germline values: CDR1 SNHLY, CDR2 FYNNEI. Trimming took 6 bases from V and 6 from J, leaving 12 bases between them. CDR3 size: 13 residues. CDR3 DNA sequence: TGTGCCAGCAGCCTAGGCCCTGCCAATGAGCAGTTCTTC. Residues: CASSLGPANEQFF.

This chain uses TRBV19 with TRBJ2-6; the D gene is possibly TRBD1 (6 bases). The CDR3 loop spans 16 amino acids. The V gene lost 1 base and the J gene lost 3 bases, with 10 bases spanning the gap. Germline V gene sequence: CDR1 LNHDA, CDR2 SQIVND (reference sequence). CDR3 loop: CASSIGLGGGANVLTF. Written as DNA, the CDR3 is TGTGCCAGTAGTATAGGGTTAGGGGGTGGGGCCAACGTCCTGACTTTC.

Notes on this clonotype: At one of its ends the junction is not consistent with the germline gene, which may arise from a read error. The rearrangement joins TRBV7-3 to TRBJ2-2; D not certain. The CDR3 loop spans 15 amino acids. Germline V gene data show CDR1 as SGHTA and CDR2 as FQGTGA. The CDR3 DNA follows: TGCGCCAGCAGCCAAGATCACCCGACTACCGGGGAGCTGTTTTTT. The encoded protein is CASSQDHPTTGELFF.

The chain carries TRBV7-8 and TRBJ1-5; D gene ambiguous. The V and J ends lost 5 bases and 0 bases respectively, with 8 bases between them. This CDR3 has 14 amino acids. The V gene's germline CDR1 is SGHVS and CDR2 FQNEAQ. CDR3 in DNA: TGTGCCAGCAGCGCTGGGAGTAGCAATCAGCCCCAGCATTTT. This translates into CASSAGSSNQPQHF.

The CDR3 DNA sequence: TGTGCCACCAGTGATTTCGAGACAGGAGTAAACAATGAGCAGTTCTTC. Its protein product is CATSDFETGVNNEQFF. The J gene is TRBJ2-1, the V gene TRBV24-1, with D perhaps TRBD1 (6 bases). CDR3 length: 16 residues. The germline V gene has CDR1 KGHDR and CDR2 SFDVKD. V lost 1 base and J lost 5, with 14 bases in between.

J is TRBJ1-5 and V is TRBV7-2, with D hard to call. This CDR3 has 13 residues. CDR1 is SGHTA and CDR2 is FQGNSA in the germline V gene. V was clipped by 0 bases and J by 4 bases, with 4 bases between them. Here the CDR3 DNA reads TGTGCCAGCAGCTTAGCGCAGAATCAGCCCCAGCATTTT. This codes for CASSLAQNQPQHF.

The chain joins TRBV20-1 to TRBJ1-1; unclear D gene. Trimming cost V 0 bases and J 5 bases, with 4 bases left between them. This CDR3 spans 11 amino acids. The germline V gene has CDR1 DFQATT and CDR2 SNEGSKA (reference sequence). CDR3 nucleotide sequence: TGCAGTGCTAGAGATATTACTGAAGCTTTCTTT. Its translation: CSARDITEAFF.

J is TRBJ2-7 and V is TRBV6-6, with TRBD1 matching 9 bases. V shed 3 bases and J 4 bases; nucleotides not matched to a gene: 4. The CDR3 consists of 14 residues. Germline V CDR1 and CDR2: MNHNY, SVGAGI (reference sequence). The CDR3 DNA follows: TGTGCCAGCAGTTATGGGACAGGGAGGTACGAGCAGTACTTC. It is translated as CASSYGTGRYEQYF.

On this clonotype: The junction differs from germline at one of its ends, possibly a read error. V usage is TRBV5-1 and J usage is TRBJ2-7, with unresolved D. CDR3 length: 13 residues. The V gene's germline CDR1 is SGHRS and CDR2 YFSETQ. The CDR3 coding sequence is TGCGCCAGCAGCGCCTCGGGCTCCTACGTGCAGTACTTC. It yields the protein CASSASGSYVQYF.

On this clonotype: An end of the junction does not agree with germline; a read error may underlie this. V is TRBV5-1 and J is TRBJ2-7; no definite D call. Germline values: CDR1 SGHRS, CDR2 YFSETQ. This CDR3 has 14 residues. The CDR3 sequence: CASSRDWPSYEQYF. The CDR3 DNA follows: TGTGCCAGCAGCAGAGACTGGCCGTCCTACGAGCAGTACTTC.